Listed below are T cell receptor beta chains from one sample, sequenced in a study of glioma-infiltrating T cells. TCRdb re-called the multiplex PCR reads through MiXCR, storing one row per CDR3 protein. The sample includes approximately 88,000 distinct CDR3 sequences, about 25% of them seen just once. Sample: glioma tissue, nonneoplastic brain tissue, or PBMCs (not recorded which). These receptors were collected from a human donor with low-grade glioma or glioblastoma, undergoing nonglioma brain surgery, or in good health (not recorded which). Both conserved end residues are part of each CDR3. Each record gives: V gene, D gene, CDR3 protein. A D gene is named only where the DNA matches it firmly.

V: TRBV6-4
D: -
CDR3: CASSVQAGYNEQFF

V: TRBV7-6
D: -
CDR3: CASSLVVSYNEQFF

V: TRBV7-2
D: -
CDR3: CASTGRVTDTQYF

V: TRBV5-4
D: TRBD1
CDR3: CASSLLDREGIYEQYF

V: TRBV7-2
D: -
CDR3: CASSSFRSANQPQHF

V: TRBV29-1
D: TRBD1
CDR3: CSVVFRDRGYNEQFF

V: TRBV20-1
D: TRBD1
CDR3: CSALPGQGHPGYTF

V: TRBV14
D: -
CDR3: CASSQDFEQFF

V: TRBV7-7
D: -
CDR3: CASSLSGTRASYNEQFF

V: TRBV29-1
D: TRBD2
CDR3: CSVRKNSGRNTGELFF

V: TRBV29-1
D: -
CDR3: CSVQRSSYNEQFF

V: TRBV6-1
D: TRBD1
CDR3: CASMGQVGGYTF

V: TRBV27
D: TRBD1
CDR3: CATQRDSMQETQYF

V: TRBV20-1
D: -
CDR3: CSVKGYPNYDYTF

V: TRBV2
D: -
CDR3: CASKDRPPYIEQYF

V: TRBV7-8
D: TRBD2
CDR3: CASILQKGREGTDTQYF

V: TRBV7-9
D: -
CDR3: CASSLVSGGNQPQHF

V: TRBV12-3/TRBV12-4
D: -
CDR3: CASSNKRGTYNEQFF

V: TRBV3-1
D: TRBD2
CDR3: CASSLLAGGSDTQYF

V: TRBV27
D: -
CDR3: CASSPSRVIQETQYF

V: TRBV3-1
D: -
CDR3: CSSSQDRDYEQYF

V: TRBV15
D: -
CDR3: CATRLPGGDIQYF

V: TRBV12-3/TRBV12-4
D: -
CDR3: CASSLVHTGELFF

V: TRBV19
D: -
CDR3: CASSTDRVGNYGYTF

V: TRBV20-1
D: TRBD2
CDR3: CSARASSGRAVETQYF

V: TRBV12-3/TRBV12-4
D: -
CDR3: CASRLDRYEQYF

V: TRBV7-8
D: TRBD2
CDR3: CASSFSGSLSYNEQFF

V: TRBV11-2
D: -
CDR3: CASSYSGNSYEQYF

V: TRBV2
D: TRBD2
CDR3: CASSTGLAGVVHEQFF

V: TRBV6-1
D: -
CDR3: CASRRLGQETQYF

V: TRBV7-9
D: TRBD1
CDR3: CASRHGTEVYGYTF

V: TRBV6-5
D: -
CDR3: CASSLGRNGQFF

V: TRBV27
D: -
CDR3: CASSPYTGRTLFSEQYF

V: TRBV2
D: -
CDR3: CASSVRGLGLEAFF

V: TRBV4-1
D: -
CDR3: CASSQDRNTQYF

V: TRBV20-1
D: TRBD1
CDR3: CSARDARGLTDTQYF

V: TRBV6-1
D: TRBD2
CDR3: CASSELPSGRALYNEQFF

V: TRBV19
D: TRBD1
CDR3: CASTSGTGAPGELFF

V: TRBV7-9
D: TRBD1
CDR3: CASSPIDRVGYEQYF

V: TRBV29-1
D: -
CDR3: CSVVGNRPVAEQFF

V: TRBV28
D: TRBD2
CDR3: CATLTSGGYNEQFF

V: TRBV20-1
D: TRBD1
CDR3: CSAMTGGAHTEAFF

V: TRBV25-1
D: TRBD1
CDR3: CASRVRTGGTDTQYF

V: TRBV5-1
D: TRBD1
CDR3: CASSAQQGSTDTQYF

V: TRBV20-1
D: -
CDR3: CSARDWGSTPSNQPQHF

V: TRBV18
D: -
CDR3: CASSPGSLNTEAFF

V: TRBV3-1
D: TRBD1
CDR3: CASSHPPGGGYTF

V: TRBV4-2
D: TRBD2
CDR3: CASSPTTSGFVPQYF

V: TRBV4-1
D: -
CDR3: CASSQGSGPSYKQYF

V: TRBV6-5
D: -
CDR3: CASSYERRSHVRTEAFF

V: TRBV5-1
D: TRBD2
CDR3: CASSWDLAGAGDTQYF

V: TRBV2
D: -
CDR3: CARGQSRDTQYF

V: TRBV29-1
D: TRBD1
CDR3: CSARQGWDTEAFF

V: TRBV19
D: TRBD1
CDR3: CASSIRRINRGETQYF

V: TRBV5-1
D: -
CDR3: CASSLGGLNYGYTF

V: TRBV24-1
D: -
CDR3: CATSEGGHSYNEQFF

V: TRBV28
D: -
CDR3: CASIFRAGGNSPLHF

V: TRBV9
D: -
CDR3: CASSTLGSSYNEQFF